One sample yielded the 4 T cell receptor beta chains listed below, sequenced in a study of T cells after yellow fever vaccination. TCRdb re-called the 5' RACE reads with MiXCR, one entry per CDR3 protein. This repertoire shows about 58,000 distinct CDR3 sequences, more than 5.5% found once; its top ten account for roughly 40%. The specimen was CD8+ T cells sorted from PBMCs, collected on the day of the first yellow fever vaccination. These receptors were taken from a young man who received the YFV17D yellow fever vaccine.

V usage is TRBV9 and J usage is TRBJ2-3; 9 bases align to TRBD2. CDR3 length equals 14 residues. Germline CDR1 and CDR2: SGDLS and YYNGEE. The V segment lost 3 bases and the J segment 5 bases; nucleotides outside the gene matches: 4. This CDR3 reads CASSALAGRDTQYF. The DNA for the CDR3 is TGTGCCAGCAGCGCTCTAGCGGGGAGAGATACGCAGTATTTT.

This clonotype came up a few times. The chain combines TRBV6-2 or TRBV6-3 with TRBJ1-1, with TRBD1 matching 8 bases. Germline V CDR1 and CDR2: MNHEY, SVGEGT. The CDR3 covers 16 residues. V lost 2 bases and J lost 7; bases outside the gene matches: 12. As DNA, the CDR3 is TGTGCCAGCAGTTACCCAGGGACAGGCCCTCCCTATGAAGCTTTCTTT. This translates into CASSYPGTGPPYEAFF.

This clonotype was counted ten times or more. The chain uses TRBV4-3 and TRBJ2-6, with 7 bases fitting TRBD1. With 0 bases clipped from V and 1 base from J, the junction kept 0 bases outside the gene matches. The CDR3 sequence is 16 residues long. Looked up from germline, CDR1 is LGHNA and CDR2 is YSLEER. CDR3 in DNA: TGCGCCAGCAGCCAAGAGGGACAGTCTGGGGCCAACGTCCTGACTTTC. It yields the protein CASSQEGQSGANVLTF.

A few counts support this clonotype. The chain joins TRBV9 to TRBJ2-5; TRBD2 matches 7 bases. Germline V gene lookup returns CDR1 SGDLS and CDR2 YYNGEE. Trimming removed 5 bases from V and 2 bases from J; junction bases left unmatched: 9. The CDR3 contains 15 residues. In DNA form, the CDR3 reads TGTGCCAGCAGACCCGGACTAGTGGAGCAAGAGACCCAGTACTTC. It specifies CASRPGLVEQETQYF.